The entry that follows covers one TCR beta chain sequence. The sample originates from a study of cytomegalovirus exposure and HLA in healthy donors. About the research overall: The same platform was used for the roughly 120 validation repertoires as for the approximately 670 first-cohort repertoires, as reported in a later analysis.

The table came from immunoSEQ multiplex PCR; TCRdb's copy has only in-frame clones and leaves some out. The table has roughly 180,000 clones, 84% seen once. The CDR3 runs 14 residues. The ends were cut back, 6 bases at V and 0 bases at J, with 11 bases in the middle. Germline V gives CDR1 MNHNS, CDR2 SASEGT. V gene TRBV6-1 combines with J gene TRBJ1-2, with D perhaps TRBD1 (6 bases). Sequencing was carried out using PBMCs. This clonotype was obtained from a man between 18 and 35 years old in good health and CMV-seropositive. The CDR3 sequence: CASSRTAANYGYTF. Here the CDR3 DNA reads TGTGCCAGCAGCAGGACAGCCGCTAACTATGGCTACACCTTC.